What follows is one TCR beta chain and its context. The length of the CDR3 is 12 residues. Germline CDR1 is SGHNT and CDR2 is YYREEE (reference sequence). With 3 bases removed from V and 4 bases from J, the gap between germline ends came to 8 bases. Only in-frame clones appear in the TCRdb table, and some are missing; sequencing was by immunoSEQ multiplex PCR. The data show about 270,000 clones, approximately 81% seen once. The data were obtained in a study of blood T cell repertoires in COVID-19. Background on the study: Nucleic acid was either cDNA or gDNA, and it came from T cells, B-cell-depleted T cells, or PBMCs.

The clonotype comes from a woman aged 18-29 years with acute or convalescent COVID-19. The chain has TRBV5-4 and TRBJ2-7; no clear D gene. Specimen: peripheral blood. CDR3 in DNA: TGTGCCAGCAGCTCTACCGAATACGAGCAGTACTTC. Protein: CASSSTEYEQYF.